These 8 T cell receptor beta chains were sequenced from one sample in a study of regulatory T cells in long-lasting Graves disease. The TCR beta library used iRepertoire HTBI primers with Arm-PCR amplification of CDR3. Each CDR3 protein is one row after TCRdb ran MiXCR on the multiplex PCR reads. The table includes approximately 290,000 distinct CDR3 sequences, 22% detected once. Described time point: persistent/refractory GD, antithyroid drugs over 5 years with positive TRAb. Scientists built the TCR library using RNA that was extracted from PBMCs. The sequencing here drew on peripheral blood mononuclear cells (PBMCs), taken when the disease was refractory, from a patient treated with antithyroid drugs. The origin of the receptors is a female donor with Graves disease.

This chain links TRBV7-9 with TRBJ2-7; D ambiguous. Per the germline V gene, CDR1 is SEHNR and CDR2 is FQNEAQ (reference sequence). The CDR3 extends over 11 amino acids. V shed 8 bases and J shed 2 bases, with 7 bases lying between them. Here the CDR3 DNA reads TGTGCCAGCGCAGGACCCTACGAGCAGTACTTC. It is translated as CASAGPYEQYF.

This clonotype was detected many times. Compared with germline, one end of the junction differs, possibly owing to a read error. The genes are TRBV28 and TRBJ2-7; 8 positions match TRBD1. This CDR3 comprises 15 residues. Germline CDR1 reads MDHEN; CDR2 reads SYDVKM. The CDR3, as DNA: TGTGCCAGCAGCCCTGACAGGGGCCGCGGGCGTTTAGGGGACTTC. It yields the protein CASSPDRGRGRLGDF.

J is TRBJ1-3 and V is TRBV7-2; no reliable D call. V was trimmed by 3 bases and J by 0 bases, leaving 9 bases between them. CDR1 is SGHTA and CDR2 is FQGNSA in the germline V gene. This CDR3 region has 15 residues. The CDR3 protein is CASSFGGSSGNTIYF. The CDR3 DNA sequence: TGTGCCAGCAGCTTTGGCGGGTCCTCTGGAAACACCATATATTTT. Filled out from reference TRBV7-2 and TRBJ1-3, the complete variable domain reads GAGVSQSPSNKVTEKGKDVELRCDPISGHTALYWYRQSLGQGLEFLIYFQGNSAPDKSGLPSDRFSAERTGGSVSTLTIQRTQQEDSAVYLCASSFGGSSGNTIYFGEGSWLTVV.

The chain recombines TRBV7-2 with TRBJ1-5, with D uncertain. The CDR3 covers 16 residues. V was clipped by 1 base and J by 2 bases, with 12 bases between them. CDR1 and CDR2 (germline): SGHTA, FQGNSA. The CDR3 loop reads CASSLGPGLGNQPQHF. The CDR3 DNA is TGTGCCAGCAGCTTAGGGCCGGGCTTGGGCAATCAGCCCCAGCATTTT.

This clonotype was seen many times. This chain uses TRBV2 with TRBJ2-7, with 10 bases aligning to TRBD2. The V gene end was trimmed by 6 bases and the J gene end by 4 bases; junction bases not matched to a gene: 3. The CDR3 extends over 13 amino acids. Germline V gives CDR1 SNHLY, CDR2 FYNNEI. Written as DNA, the CDR3 is TGTGCCAGCAGCGCTAGCGGGAGTTACGAGCAGTACTTC. Encoded protein: CASSASGSYEQYF.

This clonotype has a count of ten or more. The chain uses TRBV6-5 and TRBJ1-1; D is unresolved. CDR1 and CDR2 from the germline V gene are MNHEY and SVGAGI. This CDR3 contains 11 residues. V lost 1 base to trimming and J lost 8 bases, with 5 bases between them. The CDR3 DNA sequence: TGTGCCAGCAGTTACTTAGGGGAAGCTTTCTTT. This encodes CASSYLGEAFF.

This clonotype occurred many times. V gene TRBV10-3 combines with J gene TRBJ2-7, with no clear D. The germline V and J ends were trimmed by 4 bases and 3 bases, with 10 bases remaining between them. The CDR3 sequence is 13 residues long. CDR1 is ENHRY and CDR2 is SYGVKD in the germline V gene. The CDR3 DNA is TGTGCCATCAGTGGCCAGGTCCGCTACGAGCAGTACTTC. It is translated as CAISGQVRYEQYF.

The V call is TRBV3-1, the J call TRBJ1-3; D remains ambiguous. V gave up 1 base and J gave up 0 bases, with 4 bases separating them. Germline CDR1 and CDR2: LGHDT and YNNKEL (reference sequence). The length of the CDR3 is 14 residues. The CDR3 is CASSQGFSGNTIYF. DNA of the CDR3: TGTGCCAGCAGCCAAGGATTCTCTGGAAACACCATATATTTT.